This TCR beta chain was recorded in a study of T cell responses to AZD1222 COVID-19 vaccine (dated by TCRdb to the early 2020s). A note on the overall study: TCR sequencing covered about 230 trial participants: about 210 given two doses of AZD1222 and around 25 given two doses of MenACWY control vaccine. Trial participants were enrolled into age subgroups of 18-55, 56-69 and 70-plus years, which contained 148, 28 and 57 TCR-sequenced participants, respectively.

This specimen's time point label, interpreted: about 28 days (+/-7) after the second vaccine dose. AZD1222 recipients with second doses at about 4 weeks or about 12 weeks were pooled, because spike-specific TCR depth and breadth did not differ between schedules. Vaccinee samples came from UK trials COV001 and COV002, including a single-blind randomized controlled phase 2/3 trial of AZD1222 (ChAdOx1 nCoV-19) in healthy adults. Trial participant PBMC samples were collected at day 0 and day 28 after the second dose for TCRbeta chain sequencing. The CDR3 regions of human TCRbeta chains were analyzed by immunosequencing. The published analysis was carried out like this. Repertoire TCRs were checked for matches against a reference library of SARS-CoV-2-specific TCRs that had been generated using the MIRA antigen-specificity platform. Breadth meant the fraction of unique TCRs that were SARS-CoV-2-associated, whereas depth meant the fraction of total T cells that were SARS-CoV-2-associated. Each spike-specific TCR was assigned to its reactive spike region and to a CD4 or CD8 class using the MIRA data. Log10-transformed breadth and depth values were compared by one-way ANOVA with Sidak's multiple comparisons tests. TCRdb retrieved this table from immuneACCESS and kept in-frame rearrangements only. Not all clones are present; in checked studies, unresolved V genes account for under half, and no reason is known for the remainder. V and J calls and clone size follow that table, whereas D and trimming were derived from the DNA. The sample includes 150,000 to 200,000 clones, with roughly 94% observed a single time. Jointly, the top ten make up under 1.2% of the sample.

V loses 1 base of germline sequence and J loses 1 base, and the interval between the two ends is 11 bases. Looking up the germline V gene (reference sequence) yields CDR1 LGHDT and CDR2 YNNKEL. Its CDR3 holds 16 amino acids, cysteine through phenylalanine. The entry retains the CDR3 DNA only, 48 bases that are in frame from base 1. This clone was counted once. What antigen it recognizes has not been identified. Qualities for individual bases were not recorded, and no much larger clone is one base off. What the research found in general, with its limitations: The 56-69-year group was small, and its depth increase did not reach significance, likely because of low power. The vaccine-associated CD4 TCRs covered the entire spike protein, and the dominant responses fell in regions 160-218 and 743-854. Nearly half of unique spike-specific TCRs reportedly recognized epitopes outside regions mutated in the B.1.351 and B.1.1.7 variants. Because no day 14 peak-response samples were available, the repertoires could be characterized only after the peak T cell response. Most participants were white British and females outnumbered males, and the authors suggested that clonal diversity may have been underestimated. A significant rise in spike-specific TCR breadth and depth was observed after two AZD1222 doses relative to day 0 and relative to MenACWY recipients. Conclusions about previously exposed vaccinees were limited because only five to seven AZD1222 recipients were SARS-CoV-2 seropositive at baseline.

This clonotype originated in an adult who received the AZD1222 COVID-19 vaccine. The input for sequencing was peripheral blood, taken 28 days after the second AZD1222 dose. The chain is encoded by TRBV3-1 (or the pseudogene TRBV3-2) joined to TRBJ1-3; no D segment can be confidently identified. The CDR3 protein sequence reads: CASSQGSAVSGNTIYF. In nucleotides, the sequence is TGTGCCAGCAGCCAAGGCAGTGCGGTTTCTGGAAACACCATATATTTT.